The 22 T cell receptor beta chains in this list originate from one sample, sequenced in a study of response to subunit inactivated influenza vaccine. TCRdb re-called the RT-PCR reads with MiXCR, one entry per CDR3 protein. The sample shows 530,000 or so distinct CDR3 sequences, about 11% of them seen only once. The specimen was PBMCs from blood, collected on the day of vaccination. All receptors derive from a man aged 50-60 years who received an inactivated influenza vaccine.

This chain uses TRBV7-6 with TRBJ2-2, with D possibly matching TRBD2 (5 bases). This CDR3 comprises 15 residues. Between the trimmed V and J ends, which lost 2 bases and 2 bases, there was a span of 9 bases. Germline-derived CDR1 and CDR2 are SGHVS and FNYEAQ. CDR3 coding DNA: TGTGCCAGCAGCTTAAGGACTCTTAACACCGGGGAGCTGTTTTTT. It is translated as CASSLRTLNTGELFF.

This clonotype was counted ten times or more. The V and J genes are TRBV15 and TRBJ2-7; unclear D gene. Trimming cost V 1 base and J 0 bases, with 7 bases left between them. Germline V gene lookup returns CDR1 LNHNV and CDR2 YYDKDF (reference sequence). The CDR3 has 14 amino acids. CDR3 sequence: CATSRVGPSYEQYF. The CDR3 region has the DNA TGTGCCACCAGCAGAGTAGGCCCCTCCTACGAGCAGTACTTC.

This clonotype has a handful of counts. This sequence joins TRBV7-2 and TRBJ2-2; 7 bases fit TRBD2. The CDR3 extends over 14 amino acids. Germline V CDR1 and CDR2: SGHTA, FQGNSA. The J segment lost 6 bases and the V segment lost 2 bases, leaving 3 bases of the junction unmatched. The CDR3 DNA follows: TGTGCCAGCAGCTTAACCGCGGGAGCCGGGGAGCTGTTTTTT. Residues: CASSLTAGAGELFF.

The rearrangement joins TRBV7-6 to TRBJ2-1; a weak D match, TRBD2 (6 bases). The CDR3 is 18 residues long. V lost 6 bases and J lost 1, with 22 bases in between. CDR1 and CDR2 (germline): SGHVS, FNYEAQ. Here the CDR3 reads CASSNPSRGGTSYNEQFF. The CDR3 bases are TGTGCCAGCAGTAATCCCTCTCGGGGCGGGACTTCCTACAATGAGCAGTTCTTC.

This clonotype was observed at least ten times. The CDR3, as DNA: TGTGCCAGCAACCCAGGGTACAATGAGCAGTTCTTC. It specifies CASNPGYNEQFF. The chain is built from TRBV12-3 or TRBV12-4 and TRBJ2-1, with D perhaps matching TRBD1 (5 bases). The V and J ends lost 7 bases and 4 bases respectively, with 8 bases between them. The CDR3 runs 12 residues.

V usage is TRBV4-3 and J usage is TRBJ1-1; D call uncertain. This CDR3 has 14 residues. Germline assignment: CDR1 LGHNA and CDR2 YSLEER. V was shortened by 0 bases and J by 7 bases, with 12 bases between the two germline ends. Written as DNA, the CDR3 is TGCGCCAGCAGCCAAGATCTCAGATTCTTTGAAGCTTTCTTT. This codes for CASSQDLRFFEAFF.

This clonotype was found a few times. V and J are TRBV6-5 and TRBJ2-7, with 8 bases that match TRBD1. V lost 4 bases, J lost 2 bases, and 10 bases stayed unmatched. Germline assignment: CDR1 MNHEY and CDR2 SVGAGI. The CDR3 runs 16 residues. CDR3 region: CASSLTPGQVAYEQYF. In DNA form, the CDR3 reads TGTGCCAGCAGTTTAACTCCGGGACAGGTCGCCTACGAGCAGTACTTC.

This clonotype was counted a few times. This chain's CDR3 is CASSLGREIYNEQFF. The CDR3 DNA reads TGTGCCAGCAGTTTAGGGCGGGAGATCTACAATGAGCAGTTCTTC. V usage is TRBV28 and J usage is TRBJ2-1; TRBD2 matches 7 bases. Germline assignment: CDR1 MDHEN and CDR2 SYDVKM. The CDR3 length is 15 residues. V shed 2 bases and J 3 bases; nucleotides not matched to a gene: 4.

The chain links TRBV19 to TRBJ2-7; D possibly matches TRBD1 or TRBD2 (5 bases each). CDR3 size: 15 residues. V lost 4 bases and J 6 bases, leaving 19 bases between the germline ends. The germline V gene encodes CDR1 LNHDA and CDR2 SQIVND (reference sequence). CDR3 sequence reads: CASSTSGAGGAEQYF. CDR3 sequence (DNA): TGTGCCAGTAGTACTTCCGGGGCAGGTGGGGCCGAGCAGTACTTC.

V usage is TRBV28 and J usage is TRBJ1-1; TRBD1 might be the D (5 bases). Trimming pared 7 bases from V and 3 bases from J, leaving 12 bases between. This CDR3 contains 13 residues. In germline, CDR1 is MDHEN, CDR2 SYDVKM. CDR3 in DNA: TGTGCCAGCACGGAAGGGGTTTACACTGAAGCTTTCTTT. Its translation is CASTEGVYTEAFF.

This clonotype was seen a handful of times. V and J are TRBV29-1 and TRBJ2-7; 7 bases line up with TRBD1. The V and J ends lost 0 bases and 10 bases, in that order; junction bases with no gene match: 18. Germline V lookup: CDR1 SQVTM, CDR2 ANQGSEA. The CDR3 has 16 residues. The CDR3 region has the DNA TGCAGCGTTGAAGATCCTTTATCTGGGGGACAGTCGGAACAGTACTTC. Its protein is CSVEDPLSGGQSEQYF.

The table lists this clonotype with a few counts. The chain recombines TRBV20-1 with TRBJ2-7; 13 bases map to TRBD2. This CDR3 is 16 amino acids long. Germline V gives CDR1 DFQATT, CDR2 SNEGSKA (reference sequence). V trimming: 2 bases; J trimming: 2 bases; junction bases outside the gene matches: 6. The DNA for the CDR3 is TGCAGTGCTAGACGACCAGGACTAGCGGGAGCCTACGAGCAGTACTTC. It yields the protein CSARRPGLAGAYEQYF.

The chain recombines TRBV11-2 with TRBJ2-3; 9 bases align to TRBD2. Trimming removed 0 bases from V and 5 bases from J; junction bases left unmatched: 9. The CDR3 covers 17 residues. Germline lookup yields CDR1 SGHAT and CDR2 FQNNGV. The CDR3 DNA reads as TGTGCCAGCAGCTTAGATTCCCGAACAGCGGGAGGAGATACGCAGTATTTT. It yields the protein CASSLDSRTAGGDTQYF.

The chain links TRBV28 to TRBJ1-2, with TRBD1 as a possible D gene (6 bases). The V end was cut by 2 bases, the J end by 5 bases, with 24 bases between. Germline CDR1 reads MDHEN; CDR2 reads SYDVKM. The CDR3 sequence is 18 residues long. The CDR3 loop reads CASSLKHRGQLKRYGYTF. The CDR3, as DNA: TGTGCCAGCAGTTTAAAGCACCGCGGACAGCTCAAGCGGTATGGCTACACCTTC.

A few counts support this clonotype. The CDR3 reads CAWSSTTGYTF. CDR3 in DNA: TGTGCCTGGAGTTCAACAACTGGCTACACCTTC. The chain is built from TRBV30 and TRBJ1-2; D gene ambiguous. Germline assignment: CDR1 GTSNPN and CDR2 SVGIG (reference sequence). CDR3 length: 11 residues. Between the trimmed V and J ends, which lost 2 bases and 7 bases, there was a span of 8 bases.

This rearrangement joins TRBV5-5 to TRBJ1-4, with no clear D. This CDR3 has 16 residues. The V gene lost 1 base and the J gene lost 8 bases, with 18 bases spanning the gap. CDR1 is SGHKS and CDR2 is YYEKEE in the germline V gene (reference sequence). The CDR3 sequence: CASSLFPAERGEKLFF. CDR3 in DNA: TGTGCCAGCAGCTTGTTTCCGGCGGAGAGAGGGGAAAAACTGTTTTTT.

This clonotype is a singleton in its sample. V gene TRBV12-3 or TRBV12-4 combines with J gene TRBJ2-6; weak D call: TRBD2 (5 bases). The CDR3 is 15 residues long. The V end was cut by 4 bases, the J end by 2 bases, with 9 bases between. The CDR3 region has the DNA TGTGCCAGCAGTTCTAACGGGGCTGGGGCCAACGTCCTGACTTTC. Protein: CASSSNGAGANVLTF.

The chain joins TRBV28 to TRBJ1-1; D is unclear. CDR3 size: 15 residues. The germline gives CDR1 MDHEN, CDR2 SYDVKM. Trimming removed 5 bases from V and 0 bases from J, with 13 bases in between. The DNA of the CDR3 is TGTGCCAGCAGTCCACCAGTGGGGATGAACACTGAAGCTTTCTTT. Protein: CASSPPVGMNTEAFF. Complete variable domain (other parts from reference TRBV28 and TRBJ1-1): DVKVTQSSRYLVKRTGEKVFLECVQDMDHENMFWYRQDPGLGLRLIYFSYDVKMKEKGDIPEGYSVSREKKERFSLILESASTNQTSMYLCASSPPVGMNTEAFFGQGTRLTVV.

The V gene is TRBV3-1, the J gene TRBJ1-3; the match to TRBD1 covers 7 bases. The germline CDR1 and CDR2 sequences are LGHDT and YNNKEL (reference sequence). This CDR3 spans 15 amino acids. V lost 4 bases to trimming and J lost 0 bases; unmatched junction nucleotides: 3. CDR3 region: CASSPTGVSGNTIYF. CDR3 coding DNA: TGTGCCAGCAGCCCCACAGGGGTCTCTGGAAACACCATATATTTT.

In its sample, this clonotype was seen a few times. The gene calls are TRBV15 and TRBJ2-1; TRBD2 agrees at 11 bases. Germline trimming cut 0 bases from V and 4 bases from J; bases unmatched to any gene: 2. Germline V gene sequence: CDR1 LNHNV, CDR2 YYDKDF (reference sequence). This CDR3 is 16 amino acids long. The CDR3 DNA follows: TGTGCCACCAGCAGAGAACTAGCGGGGGTTTACAATGAGCAGTTCTTC. Translated, it gives CATSRELAGVYNEQFF.

This clonotype was observed a few times. The chain combines TRBV29-1 with TRBJ2-7, with D possibly matching TRBD2 (6 bases). The V gene's germline CDR1 is SQVTM and CDR2 ANQGSEA. The CDR3 loop spans 13 amino acids. V shed 0 bases and J shed 3 bases, with 9 bases lying between them. CDR3: CSVEDRLGYEQYF. For the CDR3, the DNA is TGCAGCGTTGAAGACCGACTAGGCTACGAGCAGTACTTC.

This clonotype was seen just once. The genes are TRBV12-3 or TRBV12-4 and TRBJ2-6, with a possible D match to TRBD1 (8 bases). The CDR3 sequence is 19 residues long. Trimming removed 5 bases from V and 0 bases from J, with 20 bases in between. The CDR3 sequence: CASSSDHRGGGSGANVLTF. CDR3 nucleotide sequence: TGTGCCAGCAGTAGCGATCACAGGGGGGGAGGCTCTGGGGCCAACGTCCTGACTTTC.